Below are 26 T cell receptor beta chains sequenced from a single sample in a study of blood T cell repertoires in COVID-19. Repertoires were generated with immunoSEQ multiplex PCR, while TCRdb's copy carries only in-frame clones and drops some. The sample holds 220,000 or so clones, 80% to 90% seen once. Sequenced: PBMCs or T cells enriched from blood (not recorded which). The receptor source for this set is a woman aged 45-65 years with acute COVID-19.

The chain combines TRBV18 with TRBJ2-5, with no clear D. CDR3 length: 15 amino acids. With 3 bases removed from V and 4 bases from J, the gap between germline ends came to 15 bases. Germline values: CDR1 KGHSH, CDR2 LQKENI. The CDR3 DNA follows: TGTGCCAGCTCACCTCATGGCCCCCCGGGAGAGACCCAGTACTTC. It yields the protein CASSPHGPPGETQYF.

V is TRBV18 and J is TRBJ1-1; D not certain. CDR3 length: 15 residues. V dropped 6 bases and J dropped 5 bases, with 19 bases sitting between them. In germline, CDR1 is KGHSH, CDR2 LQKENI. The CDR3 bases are TGTGCCAGCTCTCCCATCGAAAGAACAACAACTGAAGCTTTCTTT. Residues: CASSPIERTTTEAFF.

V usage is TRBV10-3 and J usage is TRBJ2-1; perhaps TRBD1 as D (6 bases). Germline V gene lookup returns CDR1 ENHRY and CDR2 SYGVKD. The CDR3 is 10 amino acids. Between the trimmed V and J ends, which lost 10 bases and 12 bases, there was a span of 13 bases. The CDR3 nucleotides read TGTGCCACTCCAGGGGTTTGGCAGTTCTTC. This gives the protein CATPGVWQFF.

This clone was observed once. The CDR3 spells CASIPWGGGETQYF. Here the CDR3 DNA reads TGTGCCAGCATCCCCTGGGGGGGAGGAGAGACCCAGTACTTC. The chain carries TRBV7-8 and TRBJ2-5, with 7 bases that match TRBD2. CDR3 length: 14 residues. The junction had 9 bases not matched to a gene; V was cut back by 7 bases and J by 4 bases. CDR1 is SGHVS, CDR2 FQNEAQ, per germline.

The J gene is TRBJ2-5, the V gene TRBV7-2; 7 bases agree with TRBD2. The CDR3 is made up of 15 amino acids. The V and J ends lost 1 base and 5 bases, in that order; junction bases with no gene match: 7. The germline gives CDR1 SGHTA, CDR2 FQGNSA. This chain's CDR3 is CASSLVIGRGETQYF. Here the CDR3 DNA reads TGTGCCAGCAGCTTAGTGATAGGGCGGGGGGAGACCCAGTACTTC.

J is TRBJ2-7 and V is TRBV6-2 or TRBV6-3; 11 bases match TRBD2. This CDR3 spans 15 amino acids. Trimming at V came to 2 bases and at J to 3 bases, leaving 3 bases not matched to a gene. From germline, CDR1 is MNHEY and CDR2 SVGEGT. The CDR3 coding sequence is TGTGCCAGCAGTTACCGGGGACTAGCGGACTACGAGCAGTACTTC. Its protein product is CASSYRGLADYEQYF.

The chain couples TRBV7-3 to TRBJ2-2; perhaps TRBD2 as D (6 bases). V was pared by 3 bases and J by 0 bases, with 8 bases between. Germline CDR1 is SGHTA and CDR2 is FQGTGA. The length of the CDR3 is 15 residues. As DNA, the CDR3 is TGTGCCAGCAGCTTTGGACTACCGAACACCGGGGAGCTGTTTTTT. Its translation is CASSFGLPNTGELFF. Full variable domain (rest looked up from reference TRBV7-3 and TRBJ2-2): GAGVSQTPSNKVTEKGKYVELRCDPISGHTALYWYRQSLGQGPEFLIYFQGTGAADDSGLPNDRFFAVRPEGSVSTLKIQRTERGDSAVYLCASSFGLPNTGELFFGEGSRLTVL.

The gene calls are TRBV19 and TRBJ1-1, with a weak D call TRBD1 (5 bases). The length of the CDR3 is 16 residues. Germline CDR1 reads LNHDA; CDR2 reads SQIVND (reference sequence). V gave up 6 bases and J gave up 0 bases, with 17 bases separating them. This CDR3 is CASRGPEGFLNTEAFF. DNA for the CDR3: TGTGCCAGTAGGGGTCCGGAGGGGTTCTTGAACACTGAAGCTTTCTTT.

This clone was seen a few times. The CDR3 coding sequence is TGCGCCAGCAGCCAAGAGGGGGAGGGCAGCTATGGCTACACCTTC. This gives the protein CASSQEGEGSYGYTF. This chain uses TRBV4-1 with TRBJ1-2; possibly TRBD1 for D (5 bases). The CDR3 has 15 amino acids. The germline gives CDR1 MGHRA, CDR2 YSYEKL. V lost 0 bases and J 4 bases, leaving 12 bases between the germline ends.

The CDR3: CASSIAGTGEWETQYF. The CDR3 region has the DNA TGTGCCAGTAGTATAGCAGGGACAGGGGAGTGGGAGACCCAGTACTTC. This chain links TRBV19 with TRBJ2-5; the match to TRBD1 covers 10 bases. Per the germline V gene, CDR1 is LNHDA and CDR2 is SQIVND (reference sequence). V lost 1 base and J lost 5; bases outside the gene matches: 7. The CDR3 has 16 amino acids.

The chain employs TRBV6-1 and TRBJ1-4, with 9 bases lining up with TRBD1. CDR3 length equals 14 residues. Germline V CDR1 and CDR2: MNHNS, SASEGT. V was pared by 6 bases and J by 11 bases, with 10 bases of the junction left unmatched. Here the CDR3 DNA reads TGTGCCAGCAGCATGGACAGGGGAACGCTGAAACTGTTTTTT. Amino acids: CASSMDRGTLKLFF.

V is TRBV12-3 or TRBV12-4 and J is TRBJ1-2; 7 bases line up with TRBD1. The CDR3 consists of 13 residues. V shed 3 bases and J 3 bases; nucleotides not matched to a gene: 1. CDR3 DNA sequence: TGTGCCAGCAGTTTGGGACAGCACTATGGCTACACCTTC. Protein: CASSLGQHYGYTF.

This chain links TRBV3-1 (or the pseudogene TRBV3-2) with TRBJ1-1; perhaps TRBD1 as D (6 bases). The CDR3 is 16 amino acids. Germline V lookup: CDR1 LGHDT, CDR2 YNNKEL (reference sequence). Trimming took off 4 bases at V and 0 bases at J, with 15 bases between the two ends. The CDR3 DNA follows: TGTGCCAGCAGCCCCCCCCCGGGACATATGAACACTGAAGCTTTCTTT. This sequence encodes CASSPPPGHMNTEAFF.

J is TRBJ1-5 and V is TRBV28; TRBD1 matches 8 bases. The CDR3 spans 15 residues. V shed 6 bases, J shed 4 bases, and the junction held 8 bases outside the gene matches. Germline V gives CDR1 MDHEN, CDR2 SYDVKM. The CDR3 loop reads CASSHGTGLNQPQHF. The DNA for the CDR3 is TGTGCCAGCAGCCACGGGACAGGCCTTAATCAGCCCCAGCATTTT.

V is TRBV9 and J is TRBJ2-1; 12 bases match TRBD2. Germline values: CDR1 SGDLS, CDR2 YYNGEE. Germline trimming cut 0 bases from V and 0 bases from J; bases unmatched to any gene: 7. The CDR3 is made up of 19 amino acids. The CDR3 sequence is CASSVEGTSGYSSYNEQFF. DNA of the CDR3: TGTGCCAGCAGCGTAGAAGGGACTAGCGGGTATTCCTCCTACAATGAGCAGTTCTTC.

The CDR3 DNA sequence: TGCGCCAGCAGCCCGGAAGCGGGGCTAGGTACAACCCAGTACTTC. Its protein product is CASSPEAGLGTTQYF. The rearrangement links TRBV5-1 to TRBJ2-5; TRBD2 matches 7 bases. Germline loops: CDR1 SGHRS, CDR2 YFSETQ. V was pared by 4 bases and J by 8 bases, with 14 bases of the junction left unmatched. The CDR3 length is 15 residues. The entire variable domain, with the rest obtained from reference TRBV5-1 and TRBJ2-5, is as follows: KAGVTQTPRYLIKTRGQQVTLSCSPISGHRSVSWYQQTPGQGLQFLFEYFSETQRNKGNFPGRFSGRQFSNSRSEMNVSTLELGDSALYLCASSPEAGLGTTQYFGPGTRLLVL.

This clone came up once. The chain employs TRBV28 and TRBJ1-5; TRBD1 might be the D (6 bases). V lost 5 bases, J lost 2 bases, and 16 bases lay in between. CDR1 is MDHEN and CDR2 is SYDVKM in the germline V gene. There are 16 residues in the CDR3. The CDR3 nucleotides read TGTGCCAGCAGTCCCGTCAGGGCAGGGGGCAATCAGCCCCAGCATTTT. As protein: CASSPVRAGGNQPQHF.

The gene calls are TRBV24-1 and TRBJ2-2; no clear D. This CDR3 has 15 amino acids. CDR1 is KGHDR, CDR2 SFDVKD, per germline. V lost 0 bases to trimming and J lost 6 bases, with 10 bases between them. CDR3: CATSDLLNTAGELFF. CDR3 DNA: TGTGCCACCAGTGATTTGCTCAACACCGCCGGGGAGCTGTTTTTT.

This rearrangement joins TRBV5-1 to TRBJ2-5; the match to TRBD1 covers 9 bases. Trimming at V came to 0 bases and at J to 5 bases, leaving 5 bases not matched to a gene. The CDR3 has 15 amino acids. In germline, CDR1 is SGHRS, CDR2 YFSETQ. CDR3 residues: CASSLGTGVGETQYF. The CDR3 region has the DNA TGCGCCAGCAGCTTGGGGACAGGGGTAGGGGAGACCCAGTACTTC.

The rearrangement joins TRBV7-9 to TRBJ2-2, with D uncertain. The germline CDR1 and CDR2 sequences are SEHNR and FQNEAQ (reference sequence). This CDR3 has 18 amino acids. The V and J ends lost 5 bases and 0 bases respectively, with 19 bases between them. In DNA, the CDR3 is TGTGCCAGCAGCACCGGTTTTGTAGCAGAAACGAACACCGGGGAGCTGTTTTTT. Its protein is CASSTGFVAETNTGELFF.

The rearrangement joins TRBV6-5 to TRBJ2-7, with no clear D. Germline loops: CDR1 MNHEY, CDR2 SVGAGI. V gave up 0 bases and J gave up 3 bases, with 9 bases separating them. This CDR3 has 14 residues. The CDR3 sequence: CASSYSYRDYEQYF. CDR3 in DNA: TGTGCCAGCAGTTACTCGTACAGAGACTACGAGCAGTACTTC.

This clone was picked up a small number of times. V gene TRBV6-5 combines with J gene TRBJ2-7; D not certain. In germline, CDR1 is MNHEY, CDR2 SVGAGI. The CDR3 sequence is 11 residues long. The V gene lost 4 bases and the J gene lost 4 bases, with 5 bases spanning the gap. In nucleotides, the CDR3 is TGTGCCAGCAGTTCCCCTTACGAGCAGTACTTC. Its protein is CASSSPYEQYF.

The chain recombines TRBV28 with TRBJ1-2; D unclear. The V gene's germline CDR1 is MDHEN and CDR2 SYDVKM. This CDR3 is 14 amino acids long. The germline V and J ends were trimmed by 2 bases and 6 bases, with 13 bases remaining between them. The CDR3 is CASSLRGALDGYTF. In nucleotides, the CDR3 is TGTGCCAGCAGTTTAAGAGGTGCACTCGATGGCTACACCTTC.

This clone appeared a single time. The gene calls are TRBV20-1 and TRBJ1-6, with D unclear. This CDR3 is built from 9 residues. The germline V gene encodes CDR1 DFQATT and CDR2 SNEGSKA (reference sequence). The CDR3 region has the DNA TGCACCCCCGCGGGTTCCCTCCACTTT. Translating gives CTPAGSLHF.

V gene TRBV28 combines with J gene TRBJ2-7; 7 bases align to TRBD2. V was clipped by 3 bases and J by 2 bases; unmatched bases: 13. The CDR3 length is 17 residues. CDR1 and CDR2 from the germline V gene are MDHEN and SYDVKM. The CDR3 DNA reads TGTGCCAGCAGTTTTAAGACTAGCACCACCGGCACCTACGAGCAGTACTTC. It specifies CASSFKTSTTGTYEQYF.

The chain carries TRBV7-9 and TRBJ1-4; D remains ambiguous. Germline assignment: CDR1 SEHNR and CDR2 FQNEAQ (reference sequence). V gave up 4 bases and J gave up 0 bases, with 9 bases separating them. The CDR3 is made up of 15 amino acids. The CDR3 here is CASSSFSATNEKLFF. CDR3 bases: TGTGCCAGCAGCTCCTTCAGCGCAACTAATGAAAAACTGTTTTTT.